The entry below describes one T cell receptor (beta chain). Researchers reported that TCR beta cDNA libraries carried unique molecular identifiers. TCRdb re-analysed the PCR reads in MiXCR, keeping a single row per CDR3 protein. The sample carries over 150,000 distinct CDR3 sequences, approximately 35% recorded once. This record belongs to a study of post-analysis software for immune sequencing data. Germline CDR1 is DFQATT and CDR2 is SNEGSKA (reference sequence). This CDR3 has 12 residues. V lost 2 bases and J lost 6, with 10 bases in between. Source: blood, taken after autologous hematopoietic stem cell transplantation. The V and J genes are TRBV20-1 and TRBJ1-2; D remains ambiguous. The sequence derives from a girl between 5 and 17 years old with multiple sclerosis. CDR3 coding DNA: TGCAGTGCTAGACGATCGGGTCATGGCTACACCTTC. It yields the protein CSARRSGHGYTF.